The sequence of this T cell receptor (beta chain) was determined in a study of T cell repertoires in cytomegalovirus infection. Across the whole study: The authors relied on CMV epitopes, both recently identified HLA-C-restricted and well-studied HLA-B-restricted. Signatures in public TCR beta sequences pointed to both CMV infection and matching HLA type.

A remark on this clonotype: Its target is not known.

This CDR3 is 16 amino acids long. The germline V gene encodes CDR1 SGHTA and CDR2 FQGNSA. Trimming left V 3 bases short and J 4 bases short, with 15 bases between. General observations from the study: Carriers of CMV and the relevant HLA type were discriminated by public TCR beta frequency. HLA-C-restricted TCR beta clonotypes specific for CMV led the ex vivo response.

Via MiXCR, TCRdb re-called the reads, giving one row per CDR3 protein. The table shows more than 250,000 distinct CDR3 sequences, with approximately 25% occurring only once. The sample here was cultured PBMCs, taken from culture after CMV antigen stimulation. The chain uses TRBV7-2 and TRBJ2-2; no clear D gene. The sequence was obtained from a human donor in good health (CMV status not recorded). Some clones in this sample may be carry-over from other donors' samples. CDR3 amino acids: CASSFVDPLGTGELFF. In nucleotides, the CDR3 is TGTGCCAGCAGCTTTGTGGACCCCCTGGGCACCGGGGAGCTGTTTTTT.